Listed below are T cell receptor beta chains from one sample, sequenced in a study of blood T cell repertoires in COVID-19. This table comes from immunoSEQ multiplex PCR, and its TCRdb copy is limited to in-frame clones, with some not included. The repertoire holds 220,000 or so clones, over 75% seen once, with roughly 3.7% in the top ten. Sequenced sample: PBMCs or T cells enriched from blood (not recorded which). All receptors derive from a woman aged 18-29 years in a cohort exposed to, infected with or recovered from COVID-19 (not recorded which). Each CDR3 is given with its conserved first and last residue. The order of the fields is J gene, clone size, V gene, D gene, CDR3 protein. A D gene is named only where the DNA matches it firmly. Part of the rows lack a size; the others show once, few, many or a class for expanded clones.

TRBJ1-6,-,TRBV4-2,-,CASSQLDTTGSPLHF
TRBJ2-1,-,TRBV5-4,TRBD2,CASSVIAGGLNEQFF
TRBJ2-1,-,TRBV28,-,CASSLPGANNEQFF
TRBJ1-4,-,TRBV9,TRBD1,CASSASGTDNEKLFF
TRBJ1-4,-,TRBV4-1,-,CASSPLSGGAANEKLFF
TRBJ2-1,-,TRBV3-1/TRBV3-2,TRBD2,CASSPGLAGGPGYNEQFF
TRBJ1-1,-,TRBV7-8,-,CASSLAKAGMNTEAFF
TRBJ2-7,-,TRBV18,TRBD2,CASSPRGGTSSYEQYF
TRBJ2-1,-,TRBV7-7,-,CASSPLTGLDEQFF
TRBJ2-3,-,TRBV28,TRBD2,CASSLGKTSGTDTQYF
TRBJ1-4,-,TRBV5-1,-,CASSPTWTTTNEKLFF
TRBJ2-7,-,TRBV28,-,CASTLTGSYEQYF
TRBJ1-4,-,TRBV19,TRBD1,CASSHTIGTGNEKLFF
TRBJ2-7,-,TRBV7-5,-,CVRKIAGESYEQYF
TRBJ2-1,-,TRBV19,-,CASSINSPPPYNEQFF
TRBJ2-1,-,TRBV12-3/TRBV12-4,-,CASGPEGHEQFF
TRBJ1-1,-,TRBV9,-,CASSVGQMNTEAFF
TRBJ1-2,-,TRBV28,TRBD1,CASSFFLGKTGAGYTF
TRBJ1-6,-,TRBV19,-,CASNQRRDNSPLHF
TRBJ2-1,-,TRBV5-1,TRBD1,CASSQTGTENEQFF
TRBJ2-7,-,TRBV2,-,CASSDRSAAGEQYF
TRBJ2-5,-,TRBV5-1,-,CASSLGGPETQYF
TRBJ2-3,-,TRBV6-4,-,CASKSGSGTDTQYF
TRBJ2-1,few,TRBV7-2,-,CASSRSTSPEGEQFF
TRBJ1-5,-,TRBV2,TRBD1,CASSELQGTNQPQHF
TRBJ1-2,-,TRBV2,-,CASSDADRRRSYGYTF
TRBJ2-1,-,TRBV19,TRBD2,CASSVTGTSGMWNEQFF
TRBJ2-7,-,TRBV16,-,CASSQTPTVPSYEQYF
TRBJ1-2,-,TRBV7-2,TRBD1,CASSLAGTGNYGYTF
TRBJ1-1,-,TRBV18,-,CASSPREKGEAFF
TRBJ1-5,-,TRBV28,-,CASSFTGIRGQPQHF
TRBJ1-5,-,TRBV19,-,CASSIKGSNQPQHF
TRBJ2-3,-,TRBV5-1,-,CASSQRVATDTQYF
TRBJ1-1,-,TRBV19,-,CASSIAHRVNTEAFF
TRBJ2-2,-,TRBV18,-,CASSLGGDRDLDTGELFF
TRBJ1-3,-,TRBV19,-,CASIEAEATGNTIYF
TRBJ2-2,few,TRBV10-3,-,CAISEYGDSGELFF
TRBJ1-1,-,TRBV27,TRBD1,CATGQDNTEAFF
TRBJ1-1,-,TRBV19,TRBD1,CASSISTGGTEAFF
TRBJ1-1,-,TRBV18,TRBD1,CASSRLPGQLNTEAFF
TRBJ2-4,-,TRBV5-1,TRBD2,CASSANPSGSGNIQYF
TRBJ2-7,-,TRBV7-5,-,CVRSGKPGFSYEQYF
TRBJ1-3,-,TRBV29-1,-,CSVQGFTGNTIYF
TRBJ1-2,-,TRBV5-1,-,CASSSFPRANYGYTF
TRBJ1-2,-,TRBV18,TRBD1,CASSPTGTAPSAYGYTF
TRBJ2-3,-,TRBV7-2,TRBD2,CASSPQAGGPYTRGDTQYF
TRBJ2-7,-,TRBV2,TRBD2,CASSRTSGNYEQYF
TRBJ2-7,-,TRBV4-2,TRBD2,CASSQDSSTSGISYEQYF
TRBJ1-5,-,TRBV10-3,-,CAISESGDVSNQPQHF
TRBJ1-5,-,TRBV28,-,CASSLWGKGNQPQHF
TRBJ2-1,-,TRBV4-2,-,CASSQELREQANEQFF
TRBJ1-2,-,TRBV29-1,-,CSVGGGDIQNYGYTF
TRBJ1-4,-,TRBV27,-,CASSLGSLFF
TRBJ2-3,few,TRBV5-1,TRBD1,CASSIGQGDDTQYF
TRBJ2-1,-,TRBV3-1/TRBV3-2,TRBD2,CASSQGSGGRNEQFF
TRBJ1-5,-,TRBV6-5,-,CASSRTVDNQPQHF
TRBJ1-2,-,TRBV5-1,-,CASSLSEHYGYTF
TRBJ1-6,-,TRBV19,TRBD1,CASSLTGRVDSPLHF
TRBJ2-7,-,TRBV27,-,CASKETSASSYEQYF